This T cell receptor beta chain was recorded in a study of shared clonotypes between healthy human individuals. Study in general: Donor composition was two women and a few men, aged 18 to 49.

Study outcomes and limitations: For naive CD4 cells, approximately 4.7% of clonotypes were shared across a handful of donors.

Replicate PCRs for sorted subsets used around 200 ng DNA; this equaled some 30,000 T cell genomes. The method was immunoSEQ multiplex PCR; TCRdb's version includes in-frame clones alone and lacks a portion of them. The table shows about 1,500,000 clones, with approximately 97% occurring only once. From germline, CDR1 is MDHEN and CDR2 SYDVKM. The CDR3 loop spans 14 amino acids. Trimming cost V 2 bases and J 0 bases, with 7 bases left between them. A remark on this clone: Its specificity is unknown.

Sequencing input: naive CD4+ T cells sorted from blood. As for subset: CD45RA+ positively selected. The receptor was derived from a man aged 30 to 39 in good health. The rearrangement links TRBV28 to TRBJ1-1; D is unresolved. This chain's CDR3 is CASSLGQLNTEAFF. In DNA form, the CDR3 reads TGTGCCAGCAGTTTAGGGCAACTGAACACTGAAGCTTTCTTT.